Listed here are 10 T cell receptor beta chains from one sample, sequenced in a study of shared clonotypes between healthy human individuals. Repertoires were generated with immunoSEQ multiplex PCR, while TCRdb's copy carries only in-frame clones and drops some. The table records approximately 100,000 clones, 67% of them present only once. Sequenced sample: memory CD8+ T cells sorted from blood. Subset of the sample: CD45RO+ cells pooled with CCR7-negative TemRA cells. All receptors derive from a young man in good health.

CDR3 region: CASTRTGVTYEQYF. CDR3 nucleotides: TGTGCCAGCACGAGGACAGGGGTTACCTACGAGCAGTACTTC. The genes are TRBV25-1 and TRBJ2-7; 9 bases agree with TRBD1. V dropped 7 bases and J dropped 2; count of bases not matched to a gene: 6. The CDR3 runs 14 residues. Germline CDR1 is MGHDK and CDR2 is SYGVNS.

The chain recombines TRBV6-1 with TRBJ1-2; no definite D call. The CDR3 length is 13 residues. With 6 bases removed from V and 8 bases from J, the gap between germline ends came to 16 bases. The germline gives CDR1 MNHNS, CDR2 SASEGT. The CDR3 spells CASSERLGSGYTF. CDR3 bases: TGTGCCAGCAGCGAGAGGTTAGGGAGCGGCTACACCTTC.

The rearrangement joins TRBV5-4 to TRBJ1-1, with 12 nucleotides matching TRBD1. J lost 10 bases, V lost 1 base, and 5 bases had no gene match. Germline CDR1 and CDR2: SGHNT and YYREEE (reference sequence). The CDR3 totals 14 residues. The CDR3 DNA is TGTGCCAGCAGCTTGAGTGGGACAGGGGGCGGAGCTTTCTTT. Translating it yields CASSLSGTGGGAFF.

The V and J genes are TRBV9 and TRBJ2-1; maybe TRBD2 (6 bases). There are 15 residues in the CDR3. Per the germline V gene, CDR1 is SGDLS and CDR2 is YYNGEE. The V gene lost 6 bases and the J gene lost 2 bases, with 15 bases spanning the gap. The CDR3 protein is CASTLGTVPYNEQFF. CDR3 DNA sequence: TGTGCCAGCACCCTAGGGACTGTTCCCTACAATGAGCAGTTCTTC.

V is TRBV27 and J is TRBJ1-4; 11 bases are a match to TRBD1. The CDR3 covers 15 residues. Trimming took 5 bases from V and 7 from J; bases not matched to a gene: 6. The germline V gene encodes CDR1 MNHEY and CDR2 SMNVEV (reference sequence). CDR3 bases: TGTGCCAGCAGTCTGGGGACAGGGGGAAGTGAAAAACTGTTTTTT. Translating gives CASSLGTGGSEKLFF.

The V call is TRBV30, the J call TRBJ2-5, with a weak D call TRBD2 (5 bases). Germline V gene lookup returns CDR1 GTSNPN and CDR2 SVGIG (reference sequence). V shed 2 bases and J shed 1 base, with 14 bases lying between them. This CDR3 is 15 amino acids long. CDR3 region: CAWSFRGGIQETQYF. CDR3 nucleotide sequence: TGTGCCTGGAGTTTTCGGGGTGGTATCCAAGAGACCCAGTACTTC. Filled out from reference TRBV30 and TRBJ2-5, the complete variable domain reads SQTIHQWPATLVQPVGSPLSLECTVEGTSNPNLYWYRQAAGRGLQLLFYSVGIGQISSEVPQNLSASRPQDRQFILSSKKLLLSDSGFYLCAWSFRGGIQETQYFGPGTRLLVL.

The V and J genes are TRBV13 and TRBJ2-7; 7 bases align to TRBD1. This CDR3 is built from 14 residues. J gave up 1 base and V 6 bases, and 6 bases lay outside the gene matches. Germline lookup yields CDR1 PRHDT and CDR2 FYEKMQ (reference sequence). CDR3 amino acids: CASRPTGDSYEQYF. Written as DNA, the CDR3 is TGTGCCAGCAGACCAACAGGGGATTCCTACGAGCAGTACTTC.

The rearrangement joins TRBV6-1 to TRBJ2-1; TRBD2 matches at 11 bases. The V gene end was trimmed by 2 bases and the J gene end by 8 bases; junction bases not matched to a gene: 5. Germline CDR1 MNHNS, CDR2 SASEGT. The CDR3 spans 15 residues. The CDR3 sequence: CASSEFSGRADEQFF. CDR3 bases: TGTGCCAGCAGTGAATTTAGCGGGAGGGCGGATGAGCAGTTCTTC.

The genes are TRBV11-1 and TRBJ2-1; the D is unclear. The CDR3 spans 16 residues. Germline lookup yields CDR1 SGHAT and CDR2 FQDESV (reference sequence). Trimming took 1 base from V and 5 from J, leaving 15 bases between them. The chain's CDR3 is CASSLEWISRDNEQFF. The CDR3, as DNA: TGTGCCAGCAGCTTAGAGTGGATTAGTAGGGACAATGAGCAGTTCTTC. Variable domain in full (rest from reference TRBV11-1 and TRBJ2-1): EAEVAQSPRYKITEKSQAVAFWCDPISGHATLYWYRQILGQGPELLVQFQDESVVDDSQLPKDRFSAERLKGVDSTLKIQPAELGDSAMYLCASSLEWISRDNEQFFGPGTRLTVL.

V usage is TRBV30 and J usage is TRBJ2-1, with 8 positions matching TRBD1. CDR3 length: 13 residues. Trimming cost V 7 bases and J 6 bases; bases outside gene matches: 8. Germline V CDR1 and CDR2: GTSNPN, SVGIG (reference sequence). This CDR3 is CALDRDFPNEQFF. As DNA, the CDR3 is TGTGCCTTGGACAGGGATTTTCCCAATGAGCAGTTCTTC.